This T cell receptor (beta chain) was recovered during a study of tumor and adjacent non-tumor tissue in lung cancer listed by TCRdb under 2018. General notes on the study: The cohort included about a dozen adenocarcinoma, 2 squamous cell carcinoma and 1 small cell lung cancer patients. Ages among the roughly 15 patients ranged from about 30 to 85 years, there were about ten men and 5 women, and disease was at TNM stage I to III. Sequencing generated a total of 120 million or so productive TCRbeta reads, averaging about 4 million reads per sample. The study compared bulk TCRbeta repertoires between lung tumor tissue and matched distant non-tumor lung tissue from over 12 lung cancer patients. TCRbeta CDR3 sequencing was performed on 25 to 30 paired specimens, with one tumor sample and one normal lung sample collected per patient.

Points on this clonotype: The antigen this receptor binds is unknown. One end of the junction does not line up with germline, which may come from a read error.

The receptor library was made with multiplex PCR. TCRdb shows the sequencer as Illumina HiSeq 2500. TCRbeta libraries were constructed through three rounds of nested PCR with primers (Table S4) according to protocols modified from ARM-PCR. Before sequencing, PCR products of 200-500 bp were cut from the gel and purified using the QIAquick gel extraction kit. The published analysis was carried out like this. Trimmomatic was used to clean the reads, FLASH merged the cleaned reads into complete CDR3 sequences, and MiTCR assigned the sequences to V(D)J germline segments. VDJtools was used to compute clonal diversity as the inverse Simpson's index. Productive reads were defined as in-frame sequences without a premature stop codon. The public reads were reprocessed in TCRdb via fastp at Q25 and MiXCR, keeping in-frame beta chains. One record per CDR3 amino acid sequence lists the most common genes and DNA. It is TCRdb's table, rather than the study itself, that gives the V and J calls and clone size. This sample has roughly 200,000 distinct CDR3 sequences in its table, and about two thirds of those were observed once. In total, the top ten clones hold almost 25% of the sample.

RNA was isolated from bulk, unsorted tissue, and RNA quality was assessed with a NanoDrop ND-1000 and an Agilent 2100. Newly diagnosed lung cancer patients without prior chemotherapy who had been admitted for thoracic surgery in China between August and November 2014 were enrolled as donors. Anyone who had undergone radiotherapy or chemotherapy before, or who had another cancer at the same time, was left out of the study. Surgical tissue pieces of about 1-2.1 cm3 were preserved in RNAlater solution and were kept at -80 degrees C until use. The CDR3 numbers 16 residues from cysteine through phenylalanine. The DNA shown is the 48-base CDR3, in frame from base 1. The germline V gene sets CDR1 to MNHEY and CDR2 to SVGAGI. The study at large found these results: A significantly larger cumulative share of the repertoire was made up by the top 100 clones in normal lung than in tumor tissue. Neither the sequencing platform nor unique molecular identifiers are named or mentioned anywhere in the methods. Peripheral blood was not sequenced, so blood TCRbeta repertoires were not examined in the lung cancer patients of the study. Tumor tissue showed significantly greater TCR diversity (inverse Simpson) than normal lung tissue (approximately 430 vs 150, P = 0.0075, Mann-Whitney U test). Younger patients had significantly higher TCR diversity, and higher tumor TCR diversity was associated with shorter overall and disease-free survival. The cohort had only 15 patients, and the authors noted that larger samples and more detailed clinical data are needed.

In this chain, TRBV6-5 is recombined with TRBJ2-5; 5 matching bases give a weak D call of TRBD2. This clonotype was obtained from a man in his fifties or sixties with non-small cell lung cancer. Sequenced material: lung tumor tissue. The CDR3 in this case is CASCYSTAIAQETQYF. In nucleotide form, the sequence is TGTGCCAGCTGTTACTCGACGGCCATAGCGCAGGAGACCCAGTACTTC.